The 31 T cell receptor beta chains below were found in one sample sequenced in a study of blood T cell repertoires in COVID-19. Clones were read by immunoSEQ multiplex PCR, and TCRdb kept only the in-frame ones, dropping some. The profile shows around 42,000 clones, 79% of them singletons. Sequences were obtained from peripheral blood. The receptors were gathered from a woman aged 80 or older with acute or convalescent COVID-19.

The sample holds one count of this clone. The V gene is TRBV18, the J gene TRBJ1-2, with 9 bases that match TRBD1. J was trimmed by 4 bases and V by 3 bases; bases with no gene match: 18. In germline, CDR1 is KGHSH, CDR2 LQKENI. The CDR3 length is 19 residues. The CDR3 loop is CASSPLLGTGIRVGYGYTF. Here the CDR3 DNA reads TGTGCCAGCTCACCCCTACTGGGGACAGGGATCCGTGTTGGCTATGGCTACACCTTC.

The rearrangement links TRBV29-1 to TRBJ1-5, with 7 bases aligning to TRBD1. The CDR3 has 12 residues. Germline lookup yields CDR1 SQVTM and CDR2 ANQGSEA. V was pared by 6 bases and J by 11 bases, with 10 bases of the junction left unmatched. Written as DNA, the CDR3 is TGCAGCGTGGGGACAGTCGATCGGTCCCAGCATTTT. Its protein is CSVGTVDRSQHF.

V gene TRBV9 combines with J gene TRBJ1-6; D perhaps matches TRBD1 (6 bases). Deletions cut 3 bases from V and 1 base from J, with 8 bases between. Germline V gene lookup returns CDR1 SGDLS and CDR2 YYNGEE. The CDR3 consists of 15 residues. CDR3 residues: CASSATGSYNSPLHF. In nucleotides, the CDR3 is TGTGCCAGCAGCGCTACAGGGTCCTATAATTCACCCCTCCACTTT.

This sequence joins TRBV18 and TRBJ1-3, with TRBD1 as a possible D gene (6 bases). The CDR3 runs 15 residues. The V gene lost 2 bases and the J gene lost 5 bases, with 13 bases spanning the gap. Looked up from germline, CDR1 is KGHSH and CDR2 is LQKENI. As DNA, the CDR3 is TGTGCCAGCTCACCAGGCGGGGGCGTCCGAAACACCATATATTTT. Translation gives CASSPGGGVRNTIYF.

The V call is TRBV3-1 (or the pseudogene TRBV3-2), the J call TRBJ2-1, with 8 bases aligning to TRBD2. CDR3 length: 14 amino acids. Trimming took 8 bases from V and 5 from J; bases not matched to a gene: 8. The germline V gene encodes CDR1 LGHDT and CDR2 YNNKEL (reference sequence). The CDR3 sequence is CASSLAGLDNEQFF. CDR3 in DNA: TGTGCCAGCTCGCTAGCGGGTCTTGACAATGAGCAGTTCTTC.

The genes are TRBV6-5 and TRBJ1-1; 11 bases are a match to TRBD1. The CDR3 has 15 residues. CDR1 is MNHEY, CDR2 SVGAGI, per germline. V shed 7 bases, J shed 3 bases, and the junction held 7 bases outside the gene matches. The CDR3 sequence: CASTRTGGQYTEAFF. The CDR3 nucleotides are TGTGCCAGCACTCGGACAGGGGGCCAGTACACTGAAGCTTTCTTT.

This clone was recorded only once. The V and J genes are TRBV7-3 and TRBJ2-3, with D tentatively TRBD1 (5 bases). The germline V gene has CDR1 SGHTA and CDR2 FQGTGA. CDR3 length: 15 residues. Trimming left V 1 base short and J 0 bases short, with 8 bases between. The CDR3 protein is CASSLSRASTDTQYF. For the CDR3, the DNA is TGTGCCAGCAGCTTAAGCAGGGCTAGCACAGATACGCAGTATTTT.

The rearrangement joins TRBV4-3 to TRBJ2-1; TRBD2 matches at 8 bases. There are 15 residues in the CDR3. With 4 bases clipped from V and 2 bases from J, the junction kept 4 bases outside the gene matches. In germline, CDR1 is LGHNA, CDR2 YSLEER. The CDR3 bases are TGCGCCAGCAGCCCCCTAGCGGGTACCTACAATGAGCAGTTCTTC. As protein: CASSPLAGTYNEQFF.

Note on this clone: This sample also contains other DNA sequences that code for the same CDR3. The rearrangement joins TRBV12-3 or TRBV12-4 to TRBJ1-2, with 7 nucleotides matching TRBD1. Trimming took 0 bases from V and 7 from J; bases not matched to a gene: 2. This CDR3 has 13 amino acids. CDR3: CASSLAGGRGYTF. CDR3 nucleotides: TGTGCCAGCAGTTTAGCAGGGGGCCGTGGCTACACCTTC.

DNA of the CDR3: TGTGCCAGCAGTGCCAGCGGCACAGATACGCAGTATTTT. It specifies CASSASGTDTQYF. The rearrangement uses TRBV25-1 and TRBJ2-3, with D unresolved. V dropped 4 bases and J dropped 1 base, with 6 bases sitting between them. The germline CDR1 and CDR2 sequences are MGHDK and SYGVNS. The CDR3 is made up of 13 amino acids.

The table lists this clone with a count of one. The genes are TRBV5-1 and TRBJ2-5; 12 bases agree with TRBD2. Losses at the gene ends were 5 bases for V and 4 bases for J; bases not matched to a gene: 3. The CDR3 extends over 14 amino acids. Germline values: CDR1 SGHRS, CDR2 YFSETQ. As DNA, the CDR3 is TGCGCCAGCAGAACTAGCGGGAGGTCAGAGACCCAGTACTTC. Its protein is CASRTSGRSETQYF.

The J gene is TRBJ2-7, the V gene TRBV6-5; 7 nucleotides align to TRBD1. The CDR3 consists of 15 residues. In germline, CDR1 is MNHEY, CDR2 SVGAGI. J gave up 6 bases and V 5 bases, and 13 bases lay outside the gene matches. The CDR3 sequence: CASSTDRDPAREQYF. In DNA, the CDR3 is TGTGCCAGCAGTACCGACAGGGATCCTGCACGCGAGCAGTACTTC.

V is TRBV7-2 and J is TRBJ1-2, with D maybe TRBD1 (6 bases). The CDR3 spans 14 residues. The germline V gene has CDR1 SGHTA and CDR2 FQGNSA. Trimming stripped 3 bases from V and 6 bases from J, with 14 bases between. DNA of the CDR3: TGTGCCAGCAGCTTGCTCACAGGGTACGATGGCTACACCTTC. Translated, it gives CASSLLTGYDGYTF.

This clone was found once. The chain recombines TRBV27 with TRBJ2-5; TRBD2 agrees at 7 bases. The germline V gene has CDR1 MNHEY and CDR2 SMNVEV (reference sequence). CDR3 length: 14 residues. Trimming at V came to 5 bases and at J to 3 bases, leaving 6 bases not matched to a gene. The CDR3 loop is CASSQGGVEETQYF. The CDR3 nucleotides read TGTGCCAGCAGTCAGGGAGGGGTTGAAGAGACCCAGTACTTC.

This clone was seen a few times. In DNA, the CDR3 is TGTGCCAGCAGCCCGGGACTAGCGGGAGCGGGCATTCAGTACTTC. Residues: CASSPGLAGAGIQYF. The chain carries TRBV7-6 and TRBJ2-4; 14 bases line up with TRBD2. Losses at the gene ends were 5 bases for V and 9 bases for J; bases not matched to a gene: 6. Germline CDR1 and CDR2: SGHVS and FNYEAQ. The CDR3 is made up of 15 amino acids.

The genes are TRBV25-1 and TRBJ2-1, with 11 bases lining up with TRBD2. This CDR3 has 14 amino acids. CDR1 is MGHDK, CDR2 SYGVNS, per germline. The ends lost 10 bases at V and 3 bases at J; junction bases unmatched: 5. CDR3 in amino acids: CATGGTSGYNEQFF. The CDR3 DNA sequence: TGTGCCACGGGCGGGACTAGCGGCTACAATGAGCAGTTCTTC. Combining the CDR3 with reference TRBV25-1 and TRBJ2-1 gives the whole variable domain EADIYQTPRYLVIGTGKKITLECSQTMGHDKMYWYQQDPGMELHLIHYSYGVNSTEKGDLSSESTVSRIRTEHFPLTLESARPSHTSQYLCATGGTSGYNEQFFGPGTRLTVL.

This clone was seen a single time. This rearrangement joins TRBV4-2 to TRBJ2-1, with TRBD2 matching over 12 bases. The CDR3 is made up of 16 amino acids. V lost 0 bases, J lost 12 bases, and 9 bases stayed unmatched. Germline loops: CDR1 LGHNA, CDR2 YNFKEQ. The CDR3 bases are TGTGCCAGCAGCCAAGATGGTCTAGCGGGAGGGGTGGGGCAGTTCTTC. This translates into CASSQDGLAGGVGQFF.

V gene TRBV30 combines with J gene TRBJ1-2; TRBD1 agrees at 12 bases. The germline CDR1 and CDR2 sequences are GTSNPN and SVGIG (reference sequence). The ends lost 7 bases at V and 8 bases at J; junction bases unmatched: 11. The CDR3 totals 14 residues. In DNA form, the CDR3 reads TGTGCCTCCAAGGGACAGGGGGCGCGAGGAGGCTACACCTTC. It encodes CASKGQGARGGYTF. The variable domain in full, with the rest retrieved from reference TRBV30 and TRBJ1-2, is SQTIHQWPATLVQPVGSPLSLECTVEGTSNPNLYWYRQAAGRGLQLLFYSVGIGQISSEVPQNLSASRPQDRQFILSSKKLLLSDSGFYLCASKGQGARGGYTFGSGTRLTVV.

This chain connects TRBV10-3 to TRBJ1-4; D is perhaps TRBD1 (5 bases). The germline CDR1 and CDR2 sequences are ENHRY and SYGVKD. This CDR3 region has 15 residues. V lost 11 bases to trimming and J lost 8 bases, with 24 bases between them. CDR3 sequence reads: CAAGARGGGQEKLFF. DNA for the CDR3: TGTGCCGCGGGAGCGAGGGGAGGAGGGCAGGAAAAACTGTTTTTT.

The V gene is TRBV7-9, the J gene TRBJ2-7; 7 bases are shared with TRBD2. J gave up 3 bases and V 7 bases, and 9 bases lay outside the gene matches. The CDR3 sequence is 14 residues long. Germline V lookup: CDR1 SEHNR, CDR2 FQNEAQ (reference sequence). The CDR3 DNA follows: TGTGCCAGCACGAGCGGGCTAGCGGTCTACGAGCAGTACTTC. It codes for CASTSGLAVYEQYF.

The rearrangement links TRBV13 to TRBJ2-6; TRBD2 matches 13 bases. This CDR3 spans 21 amino acids. From germline, CDR1 is PRHDT and CDR2 FYEKMQ (reference sequence). V was pared by 4 bases and J by 1 base, with 13 bases of the junction left unmatched. The CDR3 reads CASSSYSRTSGRGSGANVLTF. The CDR3 DNA sequence: TGTGCCAGCAGCTCCTACTCTCGGACTAGCGGGAGAGGGTCTGGGGCCAACGTCCTGACTTTC.

The chain recombines TRBV6-5 with TRBJ1-1; the D is unclear. Germline CDR1 and CDR2: MNHEY and SVGAGI. The CDR3 spans 13 residues. V dropped 10 bases and J dropped 1 base, with 13 bases sitting between them. In nucleotides, the CDR3 is TGTGCCACTTACAGCTCCAAGAACACTGAAGCTTTCTTT. Its translation: CATYSSKNTEAFF.

This chain uses TRBV27 with TRBJ1-1, with 8 bases that match TRBD1. This CDR3 region has 17 residues. Germline values: CDR1 MNHEY, CDR2 SMNVEV (reference sequence). Trimming at V came to 5 bases and at J to 4 bases, leaving 15 bases not matched to a gene. The DNA for the CDR3 is TGTGCCAGCAGTCACTTACCGGGACAGGCTCTGAGCACTGAAGCTTTCTTT. As protein: CASSHLPGQALSTEAFF.

This clone came up a few times. The J gene is TRBJ1-4, the V gene TRBV6-5, with D uncertain. Trimming took off 7 bases at V and 4 bases at J, with 13 bases between the two ends. CDR1 and CDR2 from the germline V gene are MNHEY and SVGAGI. This CDR3 contains 14 residues. CDR3 bases: TGTGCCAGCAAGGAGGCAGGACTTAATGAAAAACTGTTTTTT. Translated, it gives CASKEAGLNEKLFF.

The chain carries TRBV10-2 and TRBJ2-1; D may be TRBD2 (5 bases). The V gene lost 3 bases and the J gene lost 0 bases, with 12 bases spanning the gap. Germline loops: CDR1 WSHSY, CDR2 SAAADI. The CDR3 has 16 amino acids. For the CDR3, the DNA is TGCGCCAGCAGTGAACCCGGGGTTGGCTCCTACAATGAGCAGTTCTTC. Protein product: CASSEPGVGSYNEQFF.

This rearrangement joins TRBV7-9 to TRBJ1-4, with D possibly TRBD1 on 5 matching bases. V was pared by 4 bases and J by 4 bases, with 10 bases between. The CDR3 is 14 residues long. Germline CDR1 is SEHNR and CDR2 is FQNEAQ (reference sequence). The CDR3 is CASSSRGGNEKLFF. DNA for the CDR3: TGTGCCAGCAGCTCCCGGGGGGGTAATGAAAAACTGTTTTTT.

The chain employs TRBV27 and TRBJ2-7; 10 bases align to TRBD2. Germline V gene data show CDR1 as MNHEY and CDR2 as SMNVEV (reference sequence). After removal of 0 bases from V and 1 base from J, the junction contained 6 bases not matched to a gene. The CDR3 covers 17 residues. CDR3 loop: CASSLSVLAGVSYEQYF. The CDR3 bases are TGTGCCAGCAGTTTATCGGTGCTAGCGGGAGTGTCCTACGAGCAGTACTTC.

J is TRBJ2-3 and V is TRBV4-3; weak D call: TRBD1 (5 bases). CDR3 size: 15 residues. The germline CDR1 and CDR2 sequences are LGHNA and YSLEER. V was clipped by 1 base and J by 1 base, with 9 bases between them. CDR3 in amino acids: CASSQAVQGTDTQYF. DNA for the CDR3: TGCGCCAGCAGCCAAGCGGTACAGGGCACAGATACGCAGTATTTT.

The chain recombines TRBV11-2 with TRBJ2-2, with TRBD1 matching over 8 bases. CDR3 length: 15 amino acids. Germline values: CDR1 SGHAT, CDR2 FQNNGV. With V trimmed by 5 bases and J by 5 bases, 7 bases remained unmatched. For the CDR3, the DNA is TGTGCCAGCAGCAAGGACAGGGTCGCAACCGGGGAGCTGTTTTTT. Translated, it gives CASSKDRVATGELFF.

This clone was recorded once. The chain combines TRBV7-2 with TRBJ2-3; 10 bases align to TRBD2. This CDR3 contains 15 residues. Trimming at V came to 4 bases and at J to 6 bases, leaving 7 bases not matched to a gene. CDR1 SGHTA and CDR2 FQGNSA come from the germline V gene. The CDR3 here is CASSSSGRADDTQYF. The DNA of the CDR3 is TGTGCCAGCAGCTCGAGCGGGAGGGCCGACGATACGCAGTATTTT. The full variable domain, its missing parts supplied by reference TRBV7-2 and TRBJ2-3, is GAGVSQSPSNKVTEKGKDVELRCDPISGHTALYWYRQSLGQGLEFLIYFQGNSAPDKSGLPSDRFSAERTGGSVSTLTIQRTQQEDSAVYLCASSSSGRADDTQYFGPGTRLTVL.

This clone was observed a handful of times. The gene calls are TRBV5-4 and TRBJ2-1, with D hard to call. This CDR3 contains 15 residues. Germline lookup yields CDR1 SGHNT and CDR2 YYREEE (reference sequence). V shed 4 bases and J shed 3 bases, with 14 bases lying between them. For the CDR3, the DNA is TGTGCCAGCAGCAGAGAATCTCGAGTCTACAATGAGCAGTTCTTC. Protein sequence: CASSRESRVYNEQFF.